The 11 T cell receptor beta chains reported below all come from one sample, sequenced in a study of blood T cell repertoires in COVID-19. Clones were sequenced by immunoSEQ multiplex PCR, and TCRdb holds only the in-frame ones, with some missing. The sample shows about 120,000 clones, about 78% of them seen only once. The specimen sequenced was peripheral blood. These receptors all come from a man in his sixties or seventies with acute or convalescent COVID-19.

The chain couples TRBV13 to TRBJ2-1; D not certain. The CDR3 has 15 amino acids. Germline V gene lookup returns CDR1 PRHDT and CDR2 FYEKMQ (reference sequence). The V end lost 0 bases, the J end lost 1 base, and 7 bases lay between the germline ends. The CDR3 DNA sequence: TGTGCCAGCAGCTTAGGCCCCCTGTCCTACAATGAGCAGTTCTTC. Protein: CASSLGPLSYNEQFF.

The chain uses TRBV7-9 and TRBJ1-1; a possible D gene is TRBD1 (6 bases). Trimming took 5 bases from V and 8 from J, leaving 9 bases between them. CDR1 is SEHNR and CDR2 is FQNEAQ in the germline V gene (reference sequence). This CDR3 spans 11 amino acids. CDR3 in DNA: TGTGCCAGCAGCCTGACAGGAGAAGCTTTCTTT. Amino acids: CASSLTGEAFF.

The rearrangement uses TRBV20-1 and TRBJ1-2, with D possibly matching TRBD1 (6 bases). CDR3 length equals 14 residues. With 3 bases removed from V and 1 base from J, the gap between germline ends came to 12 bases. CDR1 is DFQATT and CDR2 is SNEGSKA in the germline V gene (reference sequence). For the CDR3, the DNA is TGCAGTGCTAGTTCTTCGGACAGTAACTATGGCTACACCTTC. Translating it yields CSASSSDSNYGYTF.

This sequence joins TRBV5-1 and TRBJ1-1, with TRBD1 as a possible D gene (5 bases). CDR1 is SGHRS and CDR2 is YFSETQ in the germline V gene. CDR3 length: 17 amino acids. V was pared by 3 bases and J by 5 bases, with 23 bases between. The CDR3 sequence is CASSSRGTSLVETEAFF. In nucleotides, the CDR3 is TGCGCCAGCAGCTCTCGCGGGACCTCTCTCGTGGAAACTGAAGCTTTCTTT. Full variable domain (missing parts from reference TRBV5-1 and TRBJ1-1): KAGVTQTPRYLIKTRGQQVTLSCSPISGHRSVSWYQQTPGQGLQFLFEYFSETQRNKGNFPGRFSGRQFSNSRSEMNVSTLELGDSALYLCASSSRGTSLVETEAFFGQGTRLTVV.

This sequence joins TRBV6-5 and TRBJ2-2; TRBD2 aligns across 10 bases. The V and J ends lost 6 bases and 6 bases, in that order; junction bases with no gene match: 7. CDR1 MNHEY and CDR2 SVGAGI come from the germline V gene. CDR3 length: 15 residues. CDR3 DNA: TGTGCCAGCAGCCAGCCCAGCGGGGGGGCCGGGGAGCTGTTTTTT. As protein: CASSQPSGGAGELFF.

This chain joins TRBV18 and TRBJ1-6; TRBD1 matches 8 bases. The germline CDR1 and CDR2 sequences are KGHSH and LQKENI. The CDR3 has 15 amino acids. V trimming: 6 bases; J trimming: 7 bases; junction bases outside the gene matches: 8. In DNA, the CDR3 is TGTGCCAGCTCGCCGCGGACAGGGACGAATTCACCCCTCCACTTT. Its protein product is CASSPRTGTNSPLHF. Combining the CDR3 with reference TRBV18 and TRBJ1-6 gives the whole variable domain NAGVMQNPRHLVRRRGQEARLRCSPMKGHSHVYWYRQLPEEGLKFMVYLQKENIIDESGMPKERFSAEFPKEGPSILRIQQVVRGDSAAYFCASSPRTGTNSPLHFGNGTRLTVT.

The chain recombines TRBV18 with TRBJ1-1; weak D call: TRBD1 (5 bases). Germline CDR1 is KGHSH and CDR2 is LQKENI. Trimming left V 3 bases short and J 5 bases short, with 10 bases between. The CDR3 loop spans 13 amino acids. Here the CDR3 DNA reads TGTGCCAGCTCACCCAGGGAGGAGACTGAAGCTTTCTTT. It codes for CASSPREETEAFF.

V usage is TRBV11-3 and J usage is TRBJ2-1; a possible D gene is TRBD2 (6 bases). The CDR3 covers 15 residues. V was shortened by 1 base and J by 7 bases, with 14 bases between the two germline ends. CDR1 is SGHNT and CDR2 is YENEEA in the germline V gene. The CDR3 reads CASSLGGESGNEQFF. The CDR3 DNA is TGTGCCAGCAGCTTAGGGGGGGAGTCTGGGAATGAGCAGTTCTTC.

This clone was recorded at least ten times. V and J are TRBV3-1 (or the pseudogene TRBV3-2) and TRBJ2-5; 7 nucleotides agree with TRBD2. Germline-derived CDR1 and CDR2 are LGHDT and YNNKEL (reference sequence). Trimming cost V 5 bases and J 4 bases; bases outside gene matches: 7. This CDR3 comprises 14 residues. The CDR3 bases are TGTGCCAGCAGCTATGGGGGGGTTGGAGAGACCCAGTACTTC. Amino acid sequence: CASSYGGVGETQYF.

The rearrangement uses TRBV12-5 and TRBJ1-2; D is possibly TRBD1 (6 bases). Germline CDR1 is LGHNT and CDR2 is FRNRAP. The CDR3 contains 15 residues. V gave up 2 bases and J gave up 6 bases, with 16 bases separating them. In DNA form, the CDR3 reads TGTGCTAGTGGTTTGCTACCGGGGGGGCAGCATGGCTACACCTTC. Translating it yields CASGLLPGGQHGYTF.

The V call is TRBV10-3, the J call TRBJ1-3; a possible D gene is TRBD1 (6 bases). Trimming left V 0 bases short and J 0 bases short, with 9 bases between. CDR3 length: 16 amino acids. CDR1 is ENHRY and CDR2 is SYGVKD in the germline V gene. The CDR3 bases are TGTGCCATCAGTGAGTCAGCGGACAGCTCTGGAAACACCATATATTTT. It translates to CAISESADSSGNTIYF.